This is a list of T cell receptor beta chains from one sample in a study of chemoradiotherapy in HPV16-positive cancers. The table came from immunoSEQ multiplex PCR; TCRdb's copy has only in-frame clones and leaves some out. Here the sample spans some 11,000 clones, more than 50% being singletons. Specimen collection occurred from a patient who underwent chemoradiotherapy. These receptors originate from a human donor with HPV-associated anogenital cancer. The CDR3 runs from the conserved cysteine through the conserved F or W. D genes are given only for firm matches. Only part of the rows carry a size: once, few, many, or a class if the clone is expanded.

size | J | length | D | V | DNA | CDR3
few | TRBJ2-5 | 11 | NA | TRBV6-1 | TGTGCCAGCAGCCCCGCAGAGACCCAGTACTTC | CASSPAETQYF
NA | TRBJ1-4 | 12 | NA | TRBV2 | TGTGCCAGCAGTTTGGACGGCCAAAAACTGTTTTTT | CASSLDGQKLFF
NA | TRBJ1-4 | 14 | NA | TRBV2 | TGTGCCAGCAGTGATCTACAGGGTGGAGAAAAACTGTTTTTT | CASSDLQGGEKLFF
NA | TRBJ1-1 | 14 | NA | TRBV7-2 | TGTGCCAGCAGCTTAGACAGAGCGGACACTGAAGCTTTCTTT | CASSLDRADTEAFF
NA | TRBJ2-4 | 22 | NA | TRBV6-1 | TGTGCCAGCAGTGAAGCAGAAGGGGCAGGGTTGAGTCTCATAGGTACCAAAAACATTCAGTACTTC | CASSEAEGAGLSLIGTKNIQYF
few | TRBJ2-3 | 14 | NA | TRBV19 | TGTGCCAGTAGTATCTTGGGGAACACAGATACGCAGTATTTT | CASSILGNTDTQYF
NA | TRBJ2-7 | 16 | TRBD2 | TRBV28 | TGTGCCAGCAGTATATGGGTCAGGACTAGCAGTAACGAGCAGTACTTC | CASSIWVRTSSNEQYF
NA | TRBJ2-2 | 13 | NA | TRBV7-3 | TGTGCCAGCAGCCTTCCGTCCACCGGGGAGCTGTTTTTT | CASSLPSTGELFF
NA | TRBJ2-3 | 16 | TRBD2 | TRBV5-5 | TGTGCCAGCAGCCCGACTAGCGGGGCCCGCACAGATACGCAGTATTTT | CASSPTSGARTDTQYF
NA | TRBJ1-1 | 12 | TRBD1 | TRBV28 | TGTGCCAGCAGTTTAAACAGGGGTGAAGCTTTCTTT | CASSLNRGEAFF
NA | TRBJ2-1 | 15 | TRBD2 | TRBV27 | TGTGCCAGCAGTTTAAGGCTAGCGGGGGGGATTGAGCAGTTCTTC | CASSLRLAGGIEQFF
once | TRBJ2-3 | 14 | NA | TRBV9 | TGTGCCAGCAGCGGGAGCGGACACACAGATACGCAGTATTTT | CASSGSGHTDTQYF
NA | TRBJ2-1 | 15 | NA | TRBV27 | TGTGCCAGCAGTTTTGGGGTTAGCTCCTACAATGAGCAGTTCTTC | CASSFGVSSYNEQFF
NA | TRBJ2-5 | 15 | NA | TRBV7-2 | TGTGCCAGCAGCTCACTCCGGGACGGTCAAGAGACCCAGTACTTC | CASSSLRDGQETQYF
NA | TRBJ2-1 | 17 | NA | TRBV5-1 | TGCGCCAGCAGCCTTCATCGAGGGGCGAGGACCTACAATGAGCAGTTCTTC | CASSLHRGARTYNEQFF
few | TRBJ2-7 | 13 | NA | TRBV9 | TGTGCCAGCAGCGTGGAACAGTCCTACGAGCAGTACTTC | CASSVEQSYEQYF
NA | TRBJ2-7 | 13 | TRBD2 | TRBV29-1 | TGCAGCGTTGAAGCGGGACTATCCTACGAGCAGTACTTC | CSVEAGLSYEQYF